These T cell receptor beta chains were read from a single sample in a study of shared clonotypes between healthy human individuals. Sequenced by immunoSEQ multiplex PCR; TCRdb stores in-frame clones only, minus some. The sample shows nearly 2 million clones, about 95% of them seen only once. Input material: naive CD8+ T cells sorted from blood. The receptors derive from a man between 18 and 29 years old in good health. Both conserved end residues are part of each CDR3. A D gene is named only where the DNA matches it firmly. Not every row has a clone size; where given, it reads once, few, many or a size class.

clone_size	d_call	v_call	j_call	cdr3_nt	cdr3_aa
-	-	TRBV9	TRBJ1-1	TGTGCCAGCAGTGCCACGGGAGGGGGGATTGAAGCTTTCTTT	CASSATGGGIEAFF
-	-	TRBV7-2	TRBJ2-7	TGTGCCAGCAGCTTAGGCGGGGTAGGAGATGAGCAGTACTTC	CASSLGGVGDEQYF
-	-	TRBV5-1	TRBJ2-1	TGCGCCAGCAGCATCGGGACCTGGGGATTTGCCGCAGACAATGAGCAGTTCTTC	CASSIGTWGFAADNEQFF
-	-	TRBV5-6	TRBJ1-2	TGTGCCAGCAGCTTGAACTGGCGGGGCTACACCTTC	CASSLNWRGYTF
-	-	TRBV7-7	TRBJ2-7	TGTGCTAGCAGCGCCGGACACACCTACGAGCAGTACTTC	CASSAGHTYEQYF
-	-	TRBV20-1	TRBJ2-7	TGCAGTGCTCACACAGGAAACGAGCAGTACTTC	CSAHTGNEQYF
-	-	TRBV5-6	TRBJ2-2	TGTGCCAGCAGCCGGGGTAGCTACAGGAACACCGGGGAGCTGTTTTTT	CASSRGSYRNTGELFF
-	TRBD1	TRBV28	TRBJ2-2	TGTGCCAGCAGTTTAGGGACAGGGGGAAGGGAGCTGTTTTTT	CASSLGTGGRELFF
once	TRBD1	TRBV13	TRBJ1-2	TGTGCCAGCAGCGTCGACAGGGATGATGGCTACACCTTC	CASSVDRDDGYTF
-	-	TRBV14	TRBJ1-6	TGTGCCAGCAGCCAAGAAGGGGTAGGGCGGGATAATTCACCCCTCCACTTT	CASSQEGVGRDNSPLHF
-	TRBD2	TRBV7-6	TRBJ2-7	TGTGCCAGCAGCAGAGCGGGGGGGGGTCCGGACTACGAGCAGTACTTC	CASSRAGGGPDYEQYF
few	-	TRBV7-3	TRBJ1-2	TGTGCCAGCCCGCCCGGGGATAGCTACACCTTC	CASPPGDSYTF
-	TRBD2	TRBV7-9	TRBJ2-7	TGTGCCAGCAGCGACAGCGGGGGGAACTACGAGCAGTACTTC	CASSDSGGNYEQYF
-	TRBD1	TRBV28	TRBJ1-6	TGTGCCAGCAGTCCCCCTGTTACGGGGACAGGGGATTCACCCCTCCACTTT	CASSPPVTGTGDSPLHF
-	-	TRBV6-6	TRBJ1-1	TGTGCCAGCAGTTATCTCGCTACAGGGCTGGATGAAGCTTTCTTT	CASSYLATGLDEAFF
-	TRBD2	TRBV7-9	TRBJ2-7	TGTGCCAGCAGCTTACTTCAAGCGGGGCCTACCGAGCAGTACTTC	CASSLLQAGPTEQYF
-	-	TRBV7-2	TRBJ1-3	TGTGCCAGCAGCTTGCAGTGGACCTCTGGAAACACCATATATTTT	CASSLQWTSGNTIYF
-	-	TRBV4-1	TRBJ2-3	TGCGCCAGCAGCCAAGATCCCCTAGCAGCCGATACGCAGTATTTT	CASSQDPLAADTQYF
-	TRBD1	TRBV7-9	TRBJ2-5	TGTGCCAGCAGACATTCCGGGACAGGGTCGCGAGAGACCCAGTACTTC	CASRHSGTGSRETQYF
-	-	TRBV4-1	TRBJ1-1	TGCGCCAGCAGTAATAGAGGGGGTCAGGACACTGAAGCTTTCTTT	CASSNRGGQDTEAFF
once	TRBD2	TRBV6-5	TRBJ2-5	TGTGCCAGCAGTTTAGCGGGGGGATACCAAGAGACCCAGTACTTC	CASSLAGGYQETQYF
-	TRBD1	TRBV4-1	TRBJ1-4	TGCGCCAGCAGCCCTCGGGGACAGGCTAATGAAAAACTGTTTTTT	CASSPRGQANEKLFF
-	-	TRBV4-1	TRBJ1-2	TGCGCCAGCAGCCAAGATCCACCAGGAGGGGAGAACTATGGCTACACCTTC	CASSQDPPGGENYGYTF
-	TRBD2	TRBV7-2	TRBJ2-7	TGTGCCAGCAGCTTACCATATAGCGGGAGCTGGTACGAGCAGTACTTC	CASSLPYSGSWYEQYF
-	TRBD1	TRBV7-9	TRBJ2-4	TGTGCCAGCAGCCAGCGGACAGGGGAAGAGGTCAAAAACATTCAGTACTTC	CASSQRTGEEVKNIQYF
-	-	TRBV7-9	TRBJ1-1	TGTGCCAGCGGAACAGGGAACACTGAAGCTTTCTTT	CASGTGNTEAFF
-	TRBD2	TRBV11-3	TRBJ2-3	TGTGCCAGCAGCTTACGGCCAGCGGGAGGGTGGGAAGATACGCAGTATTTT	CASSLRPAGGWEDTQYF
-	-	TRBV27	TRBJ2-1	TGTGCCAGCAGTCGTCCCGGGCTAGCAATCTACAATGAGCAGTTCTTC	CASSRPGLAIYNEQFF
-	TRBD2	TRBV5-4	TRBJ2-2	TGTGCCAGCAGCCCCTCGGGGGGGGACATCGGGGAGCTGTTTTTT	CASSPSGGDIGELFF
-	-	TRBV7-2	TRBJ1-1	TGTGCCAGCACCAAAGAGGAGGTTGGGAAGGCTGAAGCTTTCTTT	CASTKEEVGKAEAFF
-	TRBD2	TRBV7-2	TRBJ2-7	TGTGCCAGCAGCTTTCTAGCGGGGTCCTCCTACGAGCAGTACTTC	CASSFLAGSSYEQYF
-	-	TRBV6-5	TRBJ1-1	TGTGCCAGCAGTACCGACAGTTACATGAACACTGAAGCTTTCTTT	CASSTDSYMNTEAFF
-	TRBD2	TRBV7-9	TRBJ2-1	TGTGCCAGCAGCTCGGGACTAGCGGTCACCAGGGAGCAGTTCTTC	CASSSGLAVTREQFF
-	TRBD1	TRBV4-1	TRBJ1-2	TGCGCCAGCAGCCAAGTCAGGGGGGGCTATGGCTACACCTTC	CASSQVRGGYGYTF
-	TRBD1	TRBV13	TRBJ2-5	TGTGCCAGCAGCTCCGACAGGGGCCGGGAGACCCAGTACTTC	CASSSDRGRETQYF
-	-	TRBV5-6	TRBJ2-2	TGTGCCAGCAGCCACCCCCCAGAGAACACCGGGGAGCTGTTTTTT	CASSHPPENTGELFF
once	-	TRBV5-1	TRBJ2-1	TGCGCCAGAAACCCGGCCGGGAGCAACGGGGAGCAGTTCTTC	CARNPAGSNGEQFF
-	-	TRBV28	TRBJ2-7	TGTGCCAGCAGTTACGGGGAGATTTCCTACGAGCAGTACTTC	CASSYGEISYEQYF
-	TRBD2	TRBV28	TRBJ2-1	TGTGCCAGCAGTCAATCATGGGCTAGCGGGGGAAAATACAATGAGCAGTTCTTC	CASSQSWASGGKYNEQFF
once	-	TRBV6-5	TRBJ2-5	TGTGCCAGCAGTTCGGGGGGAGGGGGCCAAGAGACCCAGTACTTC	CASSSGGGGQETQYF
-	TRBD1	TRBV19	TRBJ1-5	TGTGCCAGTAGTACGGACAGGGAGGGCAATCAGCCCCAGCATTTT	CASSTDREGNQPQHF
-	TRBD2	TRBV11-2	TRBJ2-7	TGTGCCAGCAGCTTAGGGCAGCGGGGAGCCTACGAGCAGTACTTC	CASSLGQRGAYEQYF
-	TRBD2	TRBV11-2	TRBJ2-7	TGTGCCAGCAGCTCTACGGGACTAGCAGATCCCGGGCAGTACTTC	CASSSTGLADPGQYF
-	-	TRBV10-3	TRBJ2-1	TGTGCCATCAGTGGTTCAGAGGGGGGTGACAATGAGCAGTTCTTC	CAISGSEGGDNEQFF
-	-	TRBV30	TRBJ2-6	TGTGCCTGGAGTGACAGGGAGACCGGGGCCAACGTCCTGACTTTC	CAWSDRETGANVLTF
-	-	TRBV9	TRBJ1-6	TGTGCCAGCAGCGTAGGGAGCCAGGGGTTGGGTTCACCCCTCCACTTT	CASSVGSQGLGSPLHF
once	-	TRBV28	TRBJ2-1	TGTGCCAGCAGCAACCCAGGGGTACGGCAGTTCTTC	CASSNPGVRQFF
once	TRBD2	TRBV27	TRBJ2-1	TGTGCCAGCAGTTTACTGTGGGAGGGCCCCTACAATGAGCAGTTCTTC	CASSLLWEGPYNEQFF
-	TRBD2	TRBV4-3	TRBJ2-7	TGCGCCAGCAGCAAGAGCAATAGCGGGAGCCACGAGCAGTACTTC	CASSKSNSGSHEQYF
-	TRBD2	TRBV27	TRBJ2-2	TGTGCCAGCAGTTTATTAGCGGGGGCCTTCAACACCGGGGAGCTGTTTTTT	CASSLLAGAFNTGELFF
-	TRBD2	TRBV28	TRBJ2-5	TGTGCCAGCAGTCCGCGGGGGGGCGCGGAGACCCAGTACTTC	CASSPRGGAETQYF
few	TRBD1	TRBV7-8	TRBJ2-7	TGTGCCAGCAGCCCCGACAGGGTCGGCTACGAGCAGTACTTC	CASSPDRVGYEQYF
-	-	TRBV7-9	TRBJ2-7	TGTGCCAGCAGCCCGGGACAAGTCTACGAGCAGTACTTC	CASSPGQVYEQYF